The 28 T cell receptor beta chains below were found in one sample sequenced in a study of T-cell reconstitution after alpha-beta-depleted transplantation in children. The TCRbeta library incorporated unique molecular identifiers. TCRdb re-analysed the PCR reads in MiXCR, keeping a single row per CDR3 protein. The repertoire includes hundreds of thousands of distinct CDR3 sequences, around 13% of them detected once, and about 0.79% sits in the top ten. The source material was PBMCs, sampled before TCRalphabeta/CD19-depleted stem cell transplant. The receptors derive from a girl aged 2-15 years with congenital amegakaryocytic thrombocytopenia, due to receive a stem cell transplant.

This clonotype was seen ten or more times. The J gene is TRBJ1-1, the V gene TRBV6-1, with TRBD1 as a possible D gene (5 bases). Deletions cut 1 base from V and 4 bases from J, with 13 bases between. CDR1 MNHNS and CDR2 SASEGT come from the germline V gene. CDR3 length: 15 amino acids. CDR3 residues: CASSEEGHWGTEAFF. DNA for the CDR3: TGTGCCAGCAGTGAAGAGGGGCACTGGGGCACTGAAGCTTTCTTT.

This clonotype was recorded at least ten times. The V call is TRBV28, the J call TRBJ1-1; no firm D call. Trimming removed 10 bases from V and 4 bases from J, with 10 bases in between. Looked up from germline, CDR1 is MDHEN and CDR2 is SYDVKM. CDR3 length: 11 amino acids. The CDR3 reads CAIRTGTEAFF. The CDR3 bases are TGTGCCATCCGAACGGGCACTGAAGCTTTCTTT.

This clonotype has just a few counts. CDR3 in DNA: TGTGCCAGCAGTTTAAGAGGGCCCACCGGGGAGCTGTTTTTT. Residues: CASSLRGPTGELFF. This sequence joins TRBV12-3 or TRBV12-4 and TRBJ2-2; TRBD2 might be the D (5 bases). This CDR3 spans 14 amino acids. V dropped 2 bases and J dropped 4 bases, with 8 bases sitting between them.

This clonotype was recorded at least ten times. The chain recombines TRBV6-5 with TRBJ2-1; TRBD2 matches 9 bases. From germline, CDR1 is MNHEY and CDR2 SVGAGI. With 3 bases clipped from V and 5 bases from J, the junction kept 2 bases outside the gene matches. The CDR3 is made up of 14 amino acids. CDR3 amino acids: CASSYASGNNEQFF. As DNA, the CDR3 is TGTGCCAGCAGTTATGCTAGCGGGAACAATGAGCAGTTCTTC.

This clonotype came up a few times. J is TRBJ2-7 and V is TRBV5-1; 7 nucleotides agree with TRBD2. After removal of 5 bases from V and 6 bases from J, the junction contained 14 bases not matched to a gene. Germline CDR1 SGHRS, CDR2 YFSETQ. The CDR3 covers 15 residues. The CDR3 nucleotides read TGCGCCAGCAGTCCCATTAGGGCGGGAGAGCCCGAGCAGTACTTC. Its protein product is CASSPIRAGEPEQYF.

This clonotype was seen at least ten times. This sequence joins TRBV6-6 and TRBJ1-6; 7 bases match TRBD1. The CDR3 is made up of 13 amino acids. J gave up 8 bases and V 5 bases, and 3 bases lay outside the gene matches. Germline values: CDR1 MNHNY, CDR2 SVGAGI (reference sequence). The CDR3: CASSRQGDSPLHF. CDR3 DNA sequence: TGTGCCAGCAGTAGACAGGGAGATTCACCCCTCCACTTT.

The rearrangement uses TRBV12-3 or TRBV12-4 and TRBJ1-2; D is unresolved. V was trimmed by 7 bases and J by 8 bases, leaving 14 bases between them. This CDR3 region has 12 residues. Here the CDR3 reads CASTRPADGYTF. Here the CDR3 DNA reads TGTGCCAGCACGCGACCCGCGGACGGCTACACCTTC.

As to this clonotype: A much larger clone lies one base from this, so it may be a read error. The chain joins TRBV10-3 to TRBJ2-3, with a possible D match to TRBD1 (6 bases). The germline CDR1 and CDR2 sequences are ENHRY and SYGVKD. The CDR3 is made up of 18 amino acids. The V end was cut by 2 bases, the J end by 6 bases, with 24 bases between. In nucleotides, the CDR3 is TGTGCCATCAGTGAGGCGTTAGTGGACTGGGGGCGCGAGGATACGCAGTATTTT. It translates to CAISEALVDWGREDTQYF.

This clonotype was detected many times. CDR3 sequence: CASSSWEGSYEQYF. CDR3 nucleotides: TGCGCCAGCAGCTCCTGGGAGGGTAGTTACGAGCAGTACTTC. The chain combines TRBV5-1 with TRBJ2-7; 7 nucleotides align to TRBD2. CDR1 and CDR2 (germline): SGHRS, YFSETQ. CDR3 length equals 14 residues. V was clipped by 3 bases and J by 4 bases; unmatched bases: 7.

This clonotype showed up just a few times. The rearrangement uses TRBV27 and TRBJ1-6, with 10 bases fitting TRBD1. Looked up from germline, CDR1 is MNHEY and CDR2 is SMNVEV (reference sequence). CDR3 length: 19 amino acids. The J segment lost 9 bases and the V segment lost 6 bases, leaving 20 bases of the junction unmatched. CDR3 nucleotides: TGTGCCAGCAGCGGCACCGATAGTCCCGGGACAGGGGCGGGTTCACCCCTCCACTTT. This translates into CASSGTDSPGTGAGSPLHF.

This clonotype was detected ten times or more. The V call is TRBV29-1, the J call TRBJ2-1, with 7 bases matching TRBD1. CDR3 size: 13 residues. V trimming: 8 bases; J trimming: 3 bases; junction bases outside the gene matches: 7. CDR1 SQVTM and CDR2 ANQGSEA come from the germline V gene. CDR3 sequence: CSIRDSDYNEQFF. In nucleotides, the CDR3 is TGCAGCATCCGGGACAGTGACTACAATGAGCAGTTCTTC.

This clonotype has a handful of counts. V is TRBV3-1 and J is TRBJ2-1; D gene uncertain. The germline V gene has CDR1 LGHDT and CDR2 YNNKEL (reference sequence). CDR3 length: 14 residues. The V gene lost 2 bases and the J gene lost 6 bases, with 11 bases spanning the gap. CDR3 bases: TGTGCCAGCAGCCAACTCCGGTCTCGCAATGAGCAGTTCTTC. It encodes CASSQLRSRNEQFF.

This chain links TRBV18 with TRBJ2-5; D gene ambiguous. This CDR3 region has 13 residues. The V and J ends lost 0 bases and 4 bases respectively, with 6 bases between them. Per the germline V gene, CDR1 is KGHSH and CDR2 is LQKENI. In DNA, the CDR3 is TGTGCCAGCTCACCACCCACCCTAGAGACCCAGTACTTC. Protein sequence: CASSPPTLETQYF.

This clonotype was detected only a few times. In DNA, the CDR3 is TGCGCCAGCAGCTTGACGTCGGGGGAAGCCGGGGAGCTGTTTTTT. Translation: CASSLTSGEAGELFF. The rearrangement links TRBV5-1 to TRBJ2-2, with D possibly matching TRBD2 (6 bases). Trimming took off 1 base at V and 6 bases at J, with 13 bases between the two ends. The CDR3 length is 15 residues. CDR1 and CDR2 (germline): SGHRS, YFSETQ.

The V gene is TRBV20-1, the J gene TRBJ2-1; 12 nucleotides match TRBD2. The V gene end was trimmed by 5 bases and the J gene end by 1 base; junction bases not matched to a gene: 6. Germline CDR1 and CDR2: DFQATT and SNEGSKA (reference sequence). This CDR3 is 16 amino acids long. The CDR3 sequence: CSARQTSGSSYNEQFF. Written as DNA, the CDR3 is TGCAGTGCTCGCCAGACTAGCGGGAGTTCCTACAATGAGCAGTTCTTC.

The rearrangement uses TRBV12-3 or TRBV12-4 and TRBJ2-1; D is unclear. This CDR3 has 15 residues. V was pared by 6 bases and J by 0 bases, with 12 bases between. Here the CDR3 reads CASSPTVSSYNEQFF. The CDR3 nucleotides are TGTGCCAGCAGCCCGACTGTAAGCTCCTACAATGAGCAGTTCTTC.

Many counts were recorded for this clonotype. V usage is TRBV7-6 and J usage is TRBJ2-1; TRBD1 aligns across 10 bases. Germline CDR1 SGHVS, CDR2 FNYEAQ. The CDR3 covers 17 residues. Trimming cost V 9 bases and J 0 bases; bases outside gene matches: 11. CDR3 nucleotides: TGTGCCAGTCCCGGGACAGGGGATGTGGGCTCCTACAATGAGCAGTTCTTC. Translation gives CASPGTGDVGSYNEQFF. Based on the CDR3 plus reference TRBV7-6 and TRBJ2-1, the full variable domain is GAGVSQSPRYKVTKRGQDVALRCDPISGHVSLYWYRQALGQGPEFLTYFNYEAQQDKSGLPNDRFSAERPEGSISTLTIQRTEQRDSAMYRCASPGTGDVGSYNEQFFGPGTRLTVL.

This clonotype was recorded many times. CDR3 residues: CASTDPNSYEQYF. The CDR3 DNA is TGTGCCAGCACAGACCCCAACTCGTACGAGCAGTACTTC. The chain employs TRBV27 and TRBJ2-7; no clear D gene. CDR1 is MNHEY and CDR2 is SMNVEV in the germline V gene (reference sequence). Trimming shortened V by 7 bases and J by 4 bases, and 14 bases separated the two germline ends. The CDR3 is made up of 13 amino acids.

This clonotype was observed many times. The J gene is TRBJ1-5, the V gene TRBV10-3; D gene ambiguous. The CDR3 is made up of 11 amino acids. Germline V gene data show CDR1 as ENHRY and CDR2 as SYGVKD. V was pared by 4 bases and J by 14 bases, with 12 bases between. The CDR3 region has the DNA TGTGCCATCAGTGTTGACGGTGAGAAGCATTTT. This sequence encodes CAISVDGEKHF.

This chain uses TRBV7-3 with TRBJ2-2, with no clear D. Germline CDR1 SGHTA, CDR2 FQGTGA. V lost 5 bases and J 8 bases, leaving 12 bases between the germline ends. This CDR3 is 13 amino acids long. This CDR3 reads CASSPHEAGELFF. DNA for the CDR3: TGTGCCAGCAGCCCCCATGAGGCGGGGGAGCTGTTTTTT.

This clonotype occurred many times. V gene TRBV24-1 combines with J gene TRBJ1-2; no reliable D call. The CDR3 is 13 amino acids. Trimming pared 0 bases from V and 4 bases from J, leaving 5 bases between. CDR1 is KGHDR and CDR2 is SFDVKD in the germline V gene. The CDR3 loop is CATSDLGSYGYTF. The CDR3, as DNA: TGTGCCACCAGTGATTTGGGCAGCTATGGCTACACCTTC.

At least ten counts were recorded for this clonotype. The chain has TRBV12-3 or TRBV12-4 and TRBJ2-4, with 9 bases identical to TRBD1. The CDR3 consists of 13 residues. J lost 8 bases, V lost 5 bases, and 4 bases had no gene match. In DNA form, the CDR3 reads TGTGCCAGCAGTCCGACAGGGGGGGACATTCAGTACTTC. Protein sequence: CASSPTGGDIQYF.

This chain links TRBV7-2 with TRBJ1-4, with D possibly being TRBD1 (5 bases). The CDR3 sequence is 15 residues long. Germline V gives CDR1 SGHTA, CDR2 FQGNSA. Trimming shortened V by 5 bases and J by 3 bases, and 13 bases separated the two germline ends. The CDR3, as DNA: TGTGCCAGCAGCCCCTTTCGGGGGTCTAATGAAAAACTGTTTTTT. This gives the protein CASSPFRGSNEKLFF.

The chain recombines TRBV5-1 with TRBJ2-1, with TRBD1 matching 8 bases. From germline, CDR1 is SGHRS and CDR2 YFSETQ. The CDR3 consists of 15 residues. V gave up 5 bases and J gave up 8 bases; unmatched junction bases: 12. The chain's CDR3 is CASSPTGVGVDEQFF. The CDR3 DNA is TGCGCCAGCAGTCCGACAGGGGTGGGAGTTGATGAGCAGTTCTTC. Together with reference TRBV5-1 and TRBJ2-1, the CDR3 gives the full variable domain: KAGVTQTPRYLIKTRGQQVTLSCSPISGHRSVSWYQQTPGQGLQFLFEYFSETQRNKGNFPGRFSGRQFSNSRSEMNVSTLELGDSALYLCASSPTGVGVDEQFFGPGTRLTVL.

This clonotype showed up many times. V gene TRBV29-1 combines with J gene TRBJ2-7; D ambiguous. The CDR3 covers 15 residues. V was trimmed by 5 bases and J by 3 bases, leaving 20 bases between them. Per the germline V gene, CDR1 is SQVTM and CDR2 is ANQGSEA. The CDR3 here is CSVSPHSNPLYEQYF. The CDR3 DNA reads TGCAGCGTTTCCCCACACTCGAACCCCCTCTACGAGCAGTACTTC.

This clonotype was picked up many times. This CDR3 is CASSYDRITGELFF. The CDR3, as DNA: TGTGCCAGCAGTTACGACAGAATCACCGGGGAGCTGTTTTTT. The chain carries TRBV6-5 and TRBJ2-2; perhaps TRBD1 as D (5 bases). The CDR3 is 14 amino acids. Trimming cost V 2 bases and J 4 bases, with 8 bases left between them. CDR1 and CDR2 (germline): MNHEY, SVGAGI.

Ten or more counts support this clonotype. This chain joins TRBV12-3 or TRBV12-4 and TRBJ2-2, with no clear D. This CDR3 spans 17 amino acids. V was trimmed by 5 bases and J by 0 bases, leaving 16 bases between them. CDR3 loop: CASSHSNRSPNTGELFF. In DNA form, the CDR3 reads TGTGCCAGCAGTCACTCAAACAGAAGCCCGAACACCGGGGAGCTGTTTTTT.

This clonotype showed up many times. J is TRBJ1-5 and V is TRBV5-1; TRBD1 matches 7 bases. With V trimmed by 4 bases and J by 7 bases, 14 bases remained unmatched. Germline V lookup: CDR1 SGHRS, CDR2 YFSETQ. The length of the CDR3 is 16 residues. CDR3 region: CASSLRQGVGKQPQHF. CDR3 in DNA: TGCGCCAGCAGCCTACGACAGGGAGTGGGAAAACAGCCCCAGCATTTT.